This TCR beta chain was recorded in a study of CD8+CD57+ T cells in acquired aplastic anemia. Per the germline V gene, CDR1 is SEHNR and CDR2 is FQNEAQ (reference sequence). CDR3 size: 13 residues. V was cut by 1 base and J by 4 bases, with 8 bases left in between. Genomic DNA provided the template from which TCR beta VDJ and CDR3 profiles were obtained. TCRdb used MiXCR to reprocess the reads, holding one entry per CDR3 protein. Among a few hundred thousand distinct CDR3 sequences, over 60% were seen once, and the ten largest hold around 32%. Comment on this clonotype: Its antigen is currently unknown.

Study-wide results and limits: Shared by patients and controls, 25 to 35 CD8+ CDR3s were abundant in patients.

This clonotype originated in a human donor in good health. This rearrangement joins TRBV7-9 to TRBJ2-7; unclear D gene. Sequenced sample: sorted CD4+, CD8+, or CD8+CD57+ T cells (not recorded which) from PBMCs. The CDR3 DNA reads TGTGCCAGCAGCTTAGGTGCGAATTACGAGCAGTACTTC. This codes for CASSLGANYEQYF. The entire variable domain, with the rest obtained from reference TRBV7-9 and TRBJ2-7, is as follows: DTGVSQNPRHKITKRGQNVTFRCDPISEHNRLYWYRQTLGQGPEFLTYFQNEAQLEKSRLLSDRFSAERPKGSFSTLEIQRTEQGDSAMYLCASSLGANYEQYFGPGTRLTVT.